This TCR beta chain derives from a study of T-cell reconstitution after alpha-beta-depleted transplantation in children. Overall study results and limits: Most T-cell counts and diversity one year after the transplant came from T cells that were newly produced. Certain patients had high TCRbeta diversity at day 60, and it came from recipient T cells and thymic progenitors that survived. Several hundred expanded graft clones reportedly supplied alpha-beta T cells about two months after transplant.

From germline, CDR1 is SGHVS and CDR2 FNYEAQ. CDR3 size: 16 residues. J was trimmed by 5 bases and V by 4 bases; bases with no gene match: 4. This clonotype was counted at least ten times. As yet, its antigen is unknown. Molecular barcoding with unique molecular identifiers was used for the TCRbeta library. MiXCR, applied by TCRdb to the PCR reads, yields one record per CDR3 protein. The profile shows 200,000 or so distinct CDR3 sequences, 5.5% to 7% of them singletons. The receptor was derived from a girl less than two years old with combined immunodeficiency, due to receive a stem cell transplant. The material sequenced was PBMCs, taken before TCRalphabeta/CD19-depleted stem cell transplant. The rearrangement joins TRBV7-6 to TRBJ2-2; 13 bases are shared with TRBD2. This chain's CDR3 is CASSSRLAGGTGELFF. CDR3 coding DNA: TGTGCCAGCAGCTCCAGACTAGCGGGAGGTACCGGGGAGCTGTTTTTT. Combining the CDR3 with reference TRBV7-6 and TRBJ2-2 gives the whole variable domain GAGVSQSPRYKVTKRGQDVALRCDPISGHVSLYWYRQALGQGPEFLTYFNYEAQQDKSGLPNDRFSAERPEGSISTLTIQRTEQRDSAMYRCASSSRLAGGTGELFFGEGSRLTVL.